This record covers a single T cell receptor beta chain. These data originate in a study of blood T cell repertoires in COVID-19. The CDR3 has 13 residues. Trimming stripped 6 bases from V and 4 bases from J, with 7 bases between. CDR1 and CDR2 from the germline V gene are SNHLY and FYNNEI. Some clones are missing from TCRdb's copy, which holds only in-frame ones; the method was immunoSEQ multiplex PCR. The repertoire has around 230,000 clones, about 80% of them found once; the top ten carry around 2.3%. The chain combines TRBV2 with TRBJ1-6; D call uncertain. The sample was peripheral blood. This receptor was identified in a woman aged 40 to 49 with active or convalescent COVID-19. CDR3 nucleotide sequence: TGTGCCAGCAGCCAGGATTATAATTCACCCCTCCACTTT. This sequence encodes CASSQDYNSPLHF.